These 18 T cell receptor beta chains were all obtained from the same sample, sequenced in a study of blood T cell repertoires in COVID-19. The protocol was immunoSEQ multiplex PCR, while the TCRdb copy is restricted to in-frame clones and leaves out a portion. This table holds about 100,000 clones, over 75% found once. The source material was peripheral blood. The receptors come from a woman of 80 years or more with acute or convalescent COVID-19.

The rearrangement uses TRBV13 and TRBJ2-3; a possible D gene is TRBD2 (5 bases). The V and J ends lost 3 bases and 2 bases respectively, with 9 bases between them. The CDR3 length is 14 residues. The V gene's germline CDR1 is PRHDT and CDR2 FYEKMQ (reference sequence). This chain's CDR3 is CASSFGVLTDTQYF. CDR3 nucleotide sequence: TGTGCCAGCAGCTTCGGGGTCCTCACAGATACGCAGTATTTT.

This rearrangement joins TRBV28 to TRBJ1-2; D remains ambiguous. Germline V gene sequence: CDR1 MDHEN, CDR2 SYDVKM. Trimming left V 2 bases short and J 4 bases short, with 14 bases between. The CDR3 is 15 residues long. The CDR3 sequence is CASSLIQRPSYGYTF. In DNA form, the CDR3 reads TGTGCCAGCAGTTTAATCCAGAGGCCAAGCTATGGCTACACCTTC.

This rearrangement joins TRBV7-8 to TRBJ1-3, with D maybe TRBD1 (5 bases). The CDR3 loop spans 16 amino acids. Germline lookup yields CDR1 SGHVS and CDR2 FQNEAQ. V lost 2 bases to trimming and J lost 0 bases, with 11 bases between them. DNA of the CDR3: TGTGCCAGCAGCTTATACGGGGGGAGCTCTGGAAACACCATATATTTT. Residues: CASSLYGGSSGNTIYF.

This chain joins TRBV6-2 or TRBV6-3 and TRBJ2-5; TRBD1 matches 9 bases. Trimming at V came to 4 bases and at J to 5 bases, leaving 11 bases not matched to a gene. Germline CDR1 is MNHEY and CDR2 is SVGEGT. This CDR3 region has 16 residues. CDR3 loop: CASSFTTGGWKETQYF. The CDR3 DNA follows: TGTGCCAGCAGTTTCACAACAGGGGGCTGGAAGGAGACCCAGTACTTC.

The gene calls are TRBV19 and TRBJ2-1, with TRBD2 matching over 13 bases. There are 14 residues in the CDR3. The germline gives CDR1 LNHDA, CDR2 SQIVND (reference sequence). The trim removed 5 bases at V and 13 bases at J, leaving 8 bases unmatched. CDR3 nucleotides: TGTGCCAGTAGTCCCCTAGGACTAGCGGGGGCCCAGTTCTTC. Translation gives CASSPLGLAGAQFF.

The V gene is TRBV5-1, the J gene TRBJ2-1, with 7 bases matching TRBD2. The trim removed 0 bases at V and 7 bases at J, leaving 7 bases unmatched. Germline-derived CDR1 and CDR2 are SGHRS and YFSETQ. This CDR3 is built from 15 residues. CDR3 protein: CASSLVLGEGNEQFF. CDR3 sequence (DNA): TGCGCCAGCAGCTTGGTTTTAGGGGAGGGGAATGAGCAGTTCTTC.

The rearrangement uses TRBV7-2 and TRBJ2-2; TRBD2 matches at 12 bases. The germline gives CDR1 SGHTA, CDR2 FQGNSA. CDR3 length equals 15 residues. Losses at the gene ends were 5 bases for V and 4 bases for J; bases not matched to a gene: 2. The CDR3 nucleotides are TGTGCCAGCAGCGGACTAGCGGGGAGCACCGGGGAGCTGTTTTTT. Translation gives CASSGLAGSTGELFF.

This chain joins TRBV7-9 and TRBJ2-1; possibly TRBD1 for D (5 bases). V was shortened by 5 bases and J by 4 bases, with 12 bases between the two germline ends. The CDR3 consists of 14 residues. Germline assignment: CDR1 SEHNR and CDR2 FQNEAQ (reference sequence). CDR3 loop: CASSAQDTYNEQFF. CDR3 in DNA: TGTGCCAGCAGCGCCCAGGACACATACAATGAGCAGTTCTTC.

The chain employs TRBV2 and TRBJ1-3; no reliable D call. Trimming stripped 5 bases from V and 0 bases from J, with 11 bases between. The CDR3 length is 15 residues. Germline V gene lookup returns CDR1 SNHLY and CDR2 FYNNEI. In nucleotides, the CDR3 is TGTGCCAGCAGTTCGAACAGTCTCTCTGGAAACACCATATATTTT. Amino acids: CASSSNSLSGNTIYF.

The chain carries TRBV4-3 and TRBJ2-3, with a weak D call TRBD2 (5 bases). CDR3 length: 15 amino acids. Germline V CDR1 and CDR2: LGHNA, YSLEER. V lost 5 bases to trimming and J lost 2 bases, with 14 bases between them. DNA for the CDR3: TGCGCCAGCAGCTGGAGAGGGCGGGCCACAGATACGCAGTATTTT. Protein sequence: CASSWRGRATDTQYF.

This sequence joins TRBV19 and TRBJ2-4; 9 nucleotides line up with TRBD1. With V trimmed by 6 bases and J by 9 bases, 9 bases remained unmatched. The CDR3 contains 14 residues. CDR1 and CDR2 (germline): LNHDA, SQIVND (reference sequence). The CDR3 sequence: CASRTGTGIGIQYF. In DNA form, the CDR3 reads TGTGCCAGTAGGACCGGGACAGGGATAGGCATTCAGTACTTC.

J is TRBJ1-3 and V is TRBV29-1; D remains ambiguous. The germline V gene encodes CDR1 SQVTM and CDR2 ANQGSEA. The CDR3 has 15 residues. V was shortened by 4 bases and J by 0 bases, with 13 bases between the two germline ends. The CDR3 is CSVGGETSSGNTIYF. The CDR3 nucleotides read TGCAGCGTTGGAGGAGAGACTAGCTCTGGAAACACCATATATTTT.

The CDR3: CASSLYRTTNTGELFF. Written as DNA, the CDR3 is TGTGCCAGCAGCTTATATAGGACAACGAACACCGGGGAGCTGTTTTTT. This rearrangement joins TRBV7-7 to TRBJ2-2; D is perhaps TRBD1 (5 bases). Germline loops: CDR1 SSHAT, CDR2 FNYEAQ (reference sequence). V lost 2 bases, J lost 0 bases, and 10 bases lay in between. This CDR3 is 16 amino acids long.

The DNA for the CDR3 is TGTGCCAGCAGCTTACTCCAGGGGTCCTACGAGCAGTACTTC. Residues: CASSLLQGSYEQYF. The chain couples TRBV11-1 to TRBJ2-7, with D possibly matching TRBD1 (6 bases). Trimming took off 2 bases at V and 1 base at J, with 9 bases between the two ends. This CDR3 is 14 amino acids long. The V gene's germline CDR1 is SGHAT and CDR2 FQDESV (reference sequence).

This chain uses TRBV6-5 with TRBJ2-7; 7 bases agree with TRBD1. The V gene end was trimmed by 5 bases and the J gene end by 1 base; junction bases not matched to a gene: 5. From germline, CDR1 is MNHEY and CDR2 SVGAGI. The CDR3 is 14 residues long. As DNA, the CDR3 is TGTGCCAGCAGTCCCCGGGACAGATCCTACGAGCAGTACTTC. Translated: CASSPRDRSYEQYF.

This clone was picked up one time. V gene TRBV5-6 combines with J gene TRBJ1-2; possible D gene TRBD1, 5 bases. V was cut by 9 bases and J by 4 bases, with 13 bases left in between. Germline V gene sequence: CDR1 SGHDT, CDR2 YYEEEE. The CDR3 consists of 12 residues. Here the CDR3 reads CATQGRAYGYTF. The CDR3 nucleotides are TGTGCCACCCAGGGCAGGGCCTATGGCTACACCTTC.

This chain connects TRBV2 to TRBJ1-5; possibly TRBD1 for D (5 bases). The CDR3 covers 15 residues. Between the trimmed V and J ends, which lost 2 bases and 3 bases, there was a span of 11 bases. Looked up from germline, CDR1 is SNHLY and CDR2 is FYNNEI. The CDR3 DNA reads TGTGCCAGCAGTGAAACAGACAGCTTCAATCAGCCCCAGCATTTT. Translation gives CASSETDSFNQPQHF.

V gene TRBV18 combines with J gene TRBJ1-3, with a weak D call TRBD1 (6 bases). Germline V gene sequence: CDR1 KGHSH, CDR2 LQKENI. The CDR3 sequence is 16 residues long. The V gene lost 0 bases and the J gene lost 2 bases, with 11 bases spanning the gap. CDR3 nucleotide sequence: TGTGCCAGCTCACCACCACAGGGAAGTGCTGGAAACACCATATATTTT. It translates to CASSPPQGSAGNTIYF.